The 30 T cell receptor beta chains below come from one sample, sequenced in a study of long-term antiretroviral therapy in people with HIV. The assay, immunoSEQ v3.0, was run at survey level. The table came from immunoSEQ multiplex PCR; TCRdb's copy has only in-frame clones and leaves some out. The sample consists of about 24,000 clones, roughly 86% of them appearing once. The sequences come from unsorted PBMCs, collected 4.4 years after starting antiretroviral therapy. The receptors shown here come from a man aged 25-45 years with HIV.

The V gene is TRBV4-1, the J gene TRBJ2-7; 8 positions agree with TRBD1. This CDR3 region has 16 residues. Germline V gene data show CDR1 as MGHRA and CDR2 as YSYEKL. The junction had 9 bases not matched to a gene; V was cut back by 4 bases and J by 1 base. The DNA of the CDR3 is TGCGCCAGCAGCCCCAGGGACAGGCTCCATTCCTACGAGCAGTACTTC. It is translated as CASSPRDRLHSYEQYF.

The chain links TRBV19 to TRBJ2-7, with 9 bases lining up with TRBD1. J gave up 7 bases and V 5 bases, and 9 bases lay outside the gene matches. This CDR3 comprises 14 residues. The germline CDR1 and CDR2 sequences are LNHDA and SQIVND (reference sequence). The CDR3 nucleotides read TGTGCCAGTAGTCACGGGGACAGGGTTCGGGAGCAGTACTTC. This translates into CASSHGDRVREQYF.

The CDR3 spells CASSLPAEPNTGELFF. CDR3 nucleotide sequence: TGCGCCAGCAGCTTGCCGGCCGAACCGAACACCGGGGAGCTGTTTTTT. The chain joins TRBV5-1 to TRBJ2-2, with D unresolved. CDR1 and CDR2 (germline): SGHRS, YFSETQ. Trimming stripped 1 base from V and 0 bases from J, with 10 bases between. This CDR3 is 16 amino acids long.

The chain has TRBV27 and TRBJ2-7, with D possibly matching TRBD1 (6 bases). The V gene's germline CDR1 is MNHEY and CDR2 SMNVEV (reference sequence). V was pared by 0 bases and J by 5 bases, with 23 bases between. The CDR3 is made up of 18 amino acids. The CDR3 DNA sequence: TGTGCCAGCAGTTTATCGGCCTCCGGGCCCTCCGAGGGGGACGAGCAGTACTTC. Encoded protein: CASSLSASGPSEGDEQYF.

This clone was picked up one time. The chain has TRBV27 and TRBJ1-1; D is unresolved. Germline-derived CDR1 and CDR2 are MNHEY and SMNVEV (reference sequence). V shed 0 bases and J shed 4 bases, with 9 bases lying between them. The CDR3 is made up of 14 amino acids. The CDR3 DNA reads as TGTGCCAGCAGTTTATCGTTGGCCCTCACTGAAGCTTTCTTT. As protein: CASSLSLALTEAFF.

The V and J genes are TRBV13 and TRBJ1-1; 9 nucleotides line up with TRBD1. The CDR3 is 15 residues long. V gave up 0 bases and J gave up 5 bases; unmatched junction bases: 4. Per the germline V gene, CDR1 is PRHDT and CDR2 is FYEKMQ (reference sequence). CDR3 bases: TGTGCCAGCAGCTTAGGACCGACAGGGGGAACTGAAGCTTTCTTT. Translation: CASSLGPTGGTEAFF.

The chain combines TRBV5-1 with TRBJ2-7; TRBD2 matches 7 bases. The CDR3 runs 15 residues. Trimming removed 0 bases from V and 2 bases from J; junction bases left unmatched: 5. CDR1 is SGHRS, CDR2 YFSETQ, per germline. The chain's CDR3 is CASSLAGGSTYEQYF. CDR3 coding DNA: TGCGCCAGCAGCTTGGCCGGGGGGTCCACCTACGAGCAGTACTTC. Complete variable domain (other parts from reference TRBV5-1 and TRBJ2-7): KAGVTQTPRYLIKTRGQQVTLSCSPISGHRSVSWYQQTPGQGLQFLFEYFSETQRNKGNFPGRFSGRQFSNSRSEMNVSTLELGDSALYLCASSLAGGSTYEQYFGPGTRLTVT.

This chain uses TRBV5-1 with TRBJ2-7; D gene ambiguous. The V end was cut by 4 bases, the J end by 0 bases, with 11 bases between. Germline V gene data show CDR1 as SGHRS and CDR2 as YFSETQ. The CDR3 totals 14 residues. CDR3 in DNA: TGCGCCAGCAGCCTAGGAGTCTTCTCCTACGAGCAGTACTTC. Its translation: CASSLGVFSYEQYF.

In its sample, this clone was seen once. The chain couples TRBV14 to TRBJ2-3; 7 nucleotides line up with TRBD2. Germline loops: CDR1 SGHDN, CDR2 FVKESK. The CDR3 contains 15 residues. The J segment lost 0 bases and the V segment lost 3 bases, leaving 3 bases of the junction unmatched. For the CDR3, the DNA is TGTGCCAGCAGCCAGGGTAGCGGGAGCACAGATACGCAGTATTTT. This encodes CASSQGSGSTDTQYF.

This rearrangement joins TRBV9 to TRBJ2-2; D gene ambiguous. Germline CDR1 is SGDLS and CDR2 is YYNGEE. V was clipped by 4 bases and J by 0 bases, with 10 bases between them. The CDR3 has 15 amino acids. This chain's CDR3 is CASSPYYPNTGELFF. The CDR3 DNA follows: TGTGCCAGCAGCCCCTACTACCCGAACACCGGGGAGCTGTTTTTT.

Only one count was recorded for this clone. V is TRBV19 and J is TRBJ1-1; D not resolved. The CDR3 spans 14 residues. Trimming removed 5 bases from V and 3 bases from J, with 13 bases in between. CDR1 LNHDA and CDR2 SQIVND come from the germline V gene (reference sequence). The DNA for the CDR3 is TGTGCCAGTAGTCTAGTACCGAGGGACACTGAAGCTTTCTTT. Translated, it gives CASSLVPRDTEAFF. The entire variable domain, with the rest obtained from reference TRBV19 and TRBJ1-1, is as follows: DGGITQSPKYLFRKEGQNVTLSCEQNLNHDAMYWYRQDPGQGLRLIYYSQIVNDFQKGDIAEGYSVSREKKESFPLTVTSAQKNPTAFYLCASSLVPRDTEAFFGQGTRLTVV.

This clone was seen a few times. The V gene is TRBV2, the J gene TRBJ1-2; no clear D gene. V lost 9 bases, J lost 3 bases, and 14 bases lay in between. CDR1 and CDR2 (germline): SNHLY, FYNNEI. This CDR3 has 13 residues. The CDR3, as DNA: TGTGCCAGGACTTCTCGGGCAGACTATGGCTACACCTTC. It specifies CARTSRADYGYTF.

V is TRBV5-4 and J is TRBJ1-2, with D unclear. The V and J ends lost 3 bases and 8 bases respectively, with 8 bases between them. Looked up from germline, CDR1 is SGHNT and CDR2 is YYREEE (reference sequence). CDR3 length: 11 amino acids. The DNA of the CDR3 is TGTGCCAGCAGCTACGAAGCAGGCTACACCTTC. It translates to CASSYEAGYTF. Complete variable domain (other parts from reference TRBV5-4 and TRBJ1-2): ETGVTQSPTHLIKTRGQQVTLRCSSQSGHNTVSWYQQALGQGPQFIFQYYREEENGRGNFPPRFSGLQFPNYSSELNVNALELDDSALYLCASSYEAGYTFGSGTRLTVV.

This clone was seen a handful of times. The V and J genes are TRBV5-6 and TRBJ1-2, with 12 nucleotides matching TRBD1. Germline CDR1 and CDR2: SGHDT and YYEEEE. This CDR3 has 16 amino acids. The V and J ends lost 1 base and 4 bases, in that order; junction bases with no gene match: 5. The CDR3 DNA reads as TGTGCCAGCAGCTTGAATATGGGACAGGGGGCCTATGGCTACACCTTC. Amino acid sequence: CASSLNMGQGAYGYTF. The variable domain in full, completed from reference TRBV5-6 and TRBJ1-2, reads DAGVTQSPTHLIKTRGQQVTLRCSPKSGHDTVSWYQQALGQGPQFIFQYYEEEERQRGNFPDRFSGHQFPNYSSELNVNALLLGDSALYLCASSLNMGQGAYGYTFGSGTRLTVV.

The chain carries TRBV7-6 and TRBJ2-7; 8 bases match TRBD1. Germline V gene sequence: CDR1 SGHVS, CDR2 FNYEAQ. The CDR3 runs 17 residues. Trimming cost V 5 bases and J 1 base; bases outside gene matches: 13. This CDR3 reads CASSASPMGQASYEQYF. The DNA for the CDR3 is TGTGCCAGCAGCGCAAGCCCCATGGGACAGGCTTCCTACGAGCAGTACTTC.

The chain is built from TRBV4-3 and TRBJ2-7; 10 positions agree with TRBD2. The germline CDR1 and CDR2 sequences are LGHNA and YSLEER. V shed 2 bases, J shed 4 bases, and the junction held 11 bases outside the gene matches. The length of the CDR3 is 17 residues. The CDR3 loop reads CASSQSFSSGSLYEQYF. The CDR3 DNA follows: TGCGCCAGCAGCCAATCGTTTTCTAGCGGGAGTCTTTACGAGCAGTACTTC.

The gene calls are TRBV27 and TRBJ2-1; no firm D call. CDR1 MNHEY and CDR2 SMNVEV come from the germline V gene (reference sequence). This CDR3 spans 14 amino acids. Trimming removed 5 bases at V and 1 base at J, with 9 bases between. DNA of the CDR3: TGTGCCAGCAGTCGGACGGATTCCTACAATGAGCAGTTCTTC. This encodes CASSRTDSYNEQFF.

The rearrangement links TRBV5-1 to TRBJ2-7, with 12 nucleotides matching TRBD1. Germline-derived CDR1 and CDR2 are SGHRS and YFSETQ. After removal of 4 bases from V and 5 bases from J, the junction contained 4 bases not matched to a gene. The CDR3 covers 14 residues. The CDR3 sequence is CASSPGQGAHEQYF. The CDR3 DNA sequence: TGCGCCAGCAGCCCGGGACAGGGGGCGCACGAGCAGTACTTC.

The DNA for the CDR3 is TGTGCCAGCAGCGTAGCCCTTACCGCTCTGGGCTATGGCTACACCTTC. This sequence encodes CASSVALTALGYGYTF. The chain employs TRBV9 and TRBJ1-2; D unclear. V was trimmed by 0 bases and J by 4 bases, leaving 16 bases between them. Germline V gene data show CDR1 as SGDLS and CDR2 as YYNGEE. The CDR3 is made up of 16 amino acids.

The chain carries TRBV18 and TRBJ1-4; D gene ambiguous. This CDR3 spans 14 amino acids. Trimming shortened V by 3 bases and J by 5 bases, and 10 bases separated the two germline ends. Germline CDR1 KGHSH, CDR2 LQKENI. The CDR3 spells CASSPETGNEKLFF. In DNA, the CDR3 is TGTGCCAGCTCACCCGAGACGGGGAATGAAAAACTGTTTTTT.

CDR3 DNA sequence: TGTGCCAGTAGTATGGGGGACACCGCCTACACCTTC. The encoded protein is CASSMGDTAYTF. V is TRBV19 and J is TRBJ1-2, with D tentatively TRBD1 (6 bases). The V gene's germline CDR1 is LNHDA and CDR2 SQIVND (reference sequence). The length of the CDR3 is 12 residues. The V and J ends lost 3 bases and 10 bases respectively, with 12 bases between them.

The chain recombines TRBV19 with TRBJ1-1; 7 nucleotides match TRBD1. V shed 8 bases and J 7 bases; nucleotides not matched to a gene: 7. The V gene's germline CDR1 is LNHDA and CDR2 SQIVND (reference sequence). The CDR3 sequence is 12 residues long. The CDR3 DNA follows: TGTGCCAGTTTGACAGGGAATAATGAAGCTTTCTTT. It codes for CASLTGNNEAFF.

This clone was counted a few times. The chain couples TRBV5-4 to TRBJ2-7; weak D call: TRBD2 (6 bases). CDR3 length equals 13 residues. Germline V gene lookup returns CDR1 SGHNT and CDR2 YYREEE (reference sequence). V was cut by 0 bases and J by 6 bases, with 10 bases left in between. This CDR3 is CASSLDGGSEQYF. The CDR3 nucleotides are TGTGCCAGCAGCTTGGATGGGGGGTCCGAGCAGTACTTC. The entire variable domain, with the rest obtained from reference TRBV5-4 and TRBJ2-7, is as follows: ETGVTQSPTHLIKTRGQQVTLRCSSQSGHNTVSWYQQALGQGPQFIFQYYREEENGRGNFPPRFSGLQFPNYSSELNVNALELDDSALYLCASSLDGGSEQYFGPGTRLTVT.

The V call is TRBV25-1, the J call TRBJ1-1, with a weak D call TRBD1 (5 bases). The germline V gene has CDR1 MGHDK and CDR2 SYGVNS. Trimming took off 8 bases at V and 1 base at J, with 11 bases between the two ends. The CDR3 is made up of 13 amino acids. In nucleotides, the CDR3 is TGTGCCAGCCTACGGGACGGGAACACTGAAGCTTTCTTT. Translating gives CASLRDGNTEAFF.

The chain combines TRBV5-4 with TRBJ2-1; no reliable D call. V lost 4 bases, J lost 0 bases, and 11 bases lay in between. The CDR3 totals 15 residues. Germline V CDR1 and CDR2: SGHNT, YYREEE (reference sequence). For the CDR3, the DNA is TGTGCCAGCAGCACGGGTCCCCCCTCCTACAATGAGCAGTTCTTC. As protein: CASSTGPPSYNEQFF.

The CDR3 DNA is TGTGCCAGTAGGACTCAACCGGGACAGAACTATGGCTACACCTTC. Amino acids: CASRTQPGQNYGYTF. The chain links TRBV19 to TRBJ1-2; TRBD1 aligns across 7 bases. This CDR3 contains 15 residues. Trimming cost V 6 bases and J 2 bases; bases outside gene matches: 9. Per the germline V gene, CDR1 is LNHDA and CDR2 is SQIVND (reference sequence).

The chain is built from TRBV27 and TRBJ2-1; D possibly matches TRBD1 or TRBD2 (5 bases each). Trimming pared 4 bases from V and 4 bases from J, leaving 23 bases between. Germline lookup yields CDR1 MNHEY and CDR2 SMNVEV (reference sequence). CDR3 size: 18 residues. CDR3 sequence (DNA): TGTGCCAGCAGTTCCTTTACCTATATGACCGGGACGTACAATGAGCAGTTCTTC. It yields the protein CASSSFTYMTGTYNEQFF.

This chain uses TRBV27 with TRBJ2-4; TRBD1 matches 9 bases. After removal of 2 bases from V and 8 bases from J, the junction contained 4 bases not matched to a gene. CDR3 size: 14 residues. CDR1 is MNHEY and CDR2 is SMNVEV in the germline V gene (reference sequence). CDR3 region: CASSLGTGMDIQYF. The CDR3 coding sequence is TGTGCCAGCAGTTTAGGGACAGGGATGGACATTCAGTACTTC.

This clone was seen only once. The rearrangement joins TRBV5-5 to TRBJ1-5; D remains ambiguous. Germline V gene data show CDR1 as SGHKS and CDR2 as YYEKEE (reference sequence). The CDR3 contains 15 residues. The V end lost 2 bases, the J end lost 0 bases, and 9 bases lay between the germline ends. Here the CDR3 reads CASSFDTYSNQPQHF. The CDR3, as DNA: TGTGCCAGCAGCTTCGACACCTATAGCAATCAGCCCCAGCATTTT.

This clone was observed a few times. The CDR3 sequence: CATSRARGTNEKLFF. The DNA for the CDR3 is TGTGCCACCAGCAGAGCCAGGGGGACTAATGAAAAACTGTTTTTT. V is TRBV15 and J is TRBJ1-4; 7 bases agree with TRBD1. The CDR3 length is 15 residues. The V gene's germline CDR1 is LNHNV and CDR2 YYDKDF (reference sequence). The junction had 1 base not matched to a gene; V was cut back by 1 base and J by 2 bases.